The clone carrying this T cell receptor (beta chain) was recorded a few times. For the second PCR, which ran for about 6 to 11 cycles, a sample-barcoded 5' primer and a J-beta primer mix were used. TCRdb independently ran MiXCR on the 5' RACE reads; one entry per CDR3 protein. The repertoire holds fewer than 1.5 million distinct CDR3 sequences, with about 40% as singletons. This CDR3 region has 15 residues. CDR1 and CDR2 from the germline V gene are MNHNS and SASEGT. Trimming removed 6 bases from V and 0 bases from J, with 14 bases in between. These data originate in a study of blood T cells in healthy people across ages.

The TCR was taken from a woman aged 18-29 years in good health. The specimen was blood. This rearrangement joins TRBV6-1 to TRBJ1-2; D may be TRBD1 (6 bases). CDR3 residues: CASRPRTEANYGYTF. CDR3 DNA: TGTGCCAGCAGACCCCGGACAGAAGCTAACTATGGCTACACCTTC.